The 19 T cell receptor beta chains listed next were all sequenced from one sample in a study of blood T cell repertoires in COVID-19. Sequenced by immunoSEQ multiplex PCR; TCRdb stores in-frame clones only, minus some. Here the sample spans fewer than 500,000 clones, about 87% being singletons. The sample comprised peripheral blood. These receptors came from a man younger than 35 with COVID-19, enrolled during active disease.

This chain connects TRBV27 to TRBJ1-1; a weak D match, TRBD1 (5 bases). The germline V gene has CDR1 MNHEY and CDR2 SMNVEV (reference sequence). V was clipped by 7 bases and J by 3 bases, with 12 bases between them. CDR3 size: 13 residues. CDR3 region: CASNKDSYTEAFF. In DNA, the CDR3 is TGTGCCAGCAATAAAGACAGCTACACTGAAGCTTTCTTT.

The chain joins TRBV10-2 to TRBJ2-7; D unresolved. Germline lookup yields CDR1 WSHSY and CDR2 SAAADI. The CDR3 consists of 12 residues. The V end lost 6 bases, the J end lost 3 bases, and 9 bases lay between the germline ends. The CDR3 DNA reads as TGCGCCAGCAGGCCTGGAGACTACGAGCAGTACTTC. Protein product: CASRPGDYEQYF.

This chain joins TRBV28 and TRBJ1-1, with 8 nucleotides matching TRBD1. Germline CDR1 is MDHEN and CDR2 is SYDVKM. J was trimmed by 5 bases and V by 4 bases; bases with no gene match: 3. The CDR3 contains 13 residues. In nucleotides, the CDR3 is TGTGCCAGCAGTTCAGGGGGCGCGACTGAAGCTTTCTTT. Residues: CASSSGGATEAFF.

The chain combines TRBV19 with TRBJ1-2; D might be TRBD1 (5 bases). This CDR3 region has 17 residues. The germline gives CDR1 LNHDA, CDR2 SQIVND (reference sequence). V gave up 2 bases and J gave up 4 bases, with 20 bases separating them. This chain's CDR3 is CASSIMGQGGQGYGYTF. CDR3 DNA sequence: TGTGCCAGTAGTATAATGGGGCAGGGAGGGCAGGGCTATGGCTACACCTTC.

Remarks on this clone: Other nucleotide sequences in the sample specify the same CDR3. The rearrangement uses TRBV7-9 and TRBJ1-3; D is possibly TRBD1 (5 bases). Trimming removed 2 bases from V and 2 bases from J, with 7 bases in between. Germline CDR1 reads SEHNR; CDR2 reads FQNEAQ (reference sequence). The CDR3 length is 14 residues. The CDR3 bases are TGTGCCAGCAGCTTACAAGGGGCTGGAAACACCATATATTTT. Protein product: CASSLQGAGNTIYF.

The V gene is TRBV5-8, the J gene TRBJ2-1; 9 bases are shared with TRBD2. This CDR3 region has 18 residues. V dropped 5 bases and J dropped 3; count of bases not matched to a gene: 15. Germline V gene sequence: CDR1 SGHTS, CDR2 YDEGEE. The CDR3 DNA reads TGTGCCAGCAGGGGCCCGGGACTAGCCCAAAAGGTCTACAATGAGCAGTTCTTC. It specifies CASRGPGLAQKVYNEQFF.

The chain employs TRBV7-8 and TRBJ2-2; 8 positions agree with TRBD2. This CDR3 comprises 13 residues. The germline V gene encodes CDR1 SGHVS and CDR2 FQNEAQ. Trimming at V came to 7 bases and at J to 6 bases, leaving 4 bases not matched to a gene. In DNA, the CDR3 is TGTGCCAGCAACTCGGGGGGGGCCGGGGAGCTGTTTTTT. Protein: CASNSGGAGELFF.

This chain joins TRBV3-1 (or the pseudogene TRBV3-2) and TRBJ2-3; D may be TRBD2 (6 bases). The germline V gene encodes CDR1 LGHDT and CDR2 YNNKEL (reference sequence). The V gene lost 1 base and the J gene lost 1 base, with 12 bases spanning the gap. The CDR3 extends over 16 amino acids. CDR3 nucleotides: TGTGCCAGCAGCCAAGGGGTTGGCGGGGGCACAGATACGCAGTATTTT. Amino acids: CASSQGVGGGTDTQYF.

The rearrangement joins TRBV10-3 to TRBJ2-3, with unresolved D. The CDR3 consists of 11 residues. V was clipped by 7 bases and J by 4 bases, with 6 bases between them. CDR1 is ENHRY and CDR2 is SYGVKD in the germline V gene. The CDR3 DNA sequence: TGTGCCATCACTGACGCAGATACGCAGTATTTT. Protein product: CAITDADTQYF.

This clone was counted once. This sequence joins TRBV6-6 and TRBJ1-6; D not resolved. This CDR3 is built from 16 residues. The germline gives CDR1 MNHNY, CDR2 SVGAGI (reference sequence). V was pared by 6 bases and J by 0 bases, with 12 bases between. CDR3 loop: CASSSDISSYNSPLHF. DNA for the CDR3: TGTGCCAGCAGCTCAGACATCAGCTCCTATAATTCACCCCTCCACTTT.

The J gene is TRBJ2-2, the V gene TRBV7-8, with 9 bases aligning to TRBD1. CDR1 and CDR2 (germline): SGHVS, FQNEAQ. The CDR3 extends over 17 amino acids. V shed 1 base and J 5 bases; nucleotides not matched to a gene: 8. In DNA, the CDR3 is TGTGCCAGCAGCTTAGTTGGGGGACAGGGATCAACCGGGGAGCTGTTTTTT. Translated, it gives CASSLVGGQGSTGELFF.

This clone was recorded only once. The V call is TRBV9, the J call TRBJ2-7, with D possibly TRBD2 on 5 matching bases. The length of the CDR3 is 14 residues. V gave up 0 bases and J gave up 2 bases, with 9 bases separating them. The germline V gene has CDR1 SGDLS and CDR2 YYNGEE. This CDR3 is CASSVGGFTYEQYF. CDR3 nucleotide sequence: TGTGCCAGCAGCGTAGGAGGGTTCACCTACGAGCAGTACTTC.

The chain is built from TRBV4-2 and TRBJ1-6, with D maybe TRBD1 (6 bases). Germline assignment: CDR1 LGHNA and CDR2 YNFKEQ. The V end lost 0 bases, the J end lost 16 bases, and 22 bases lay between the germline ends. The CDR3 is 16 residues long. CDR3 nucleotides: TGTGCCAGCAGCCAAGAGGAAGGGGGACCCAGACCGGGACTCCACTTT. It translates to CASSQEEGGPRPGLHF.

The V call is TRBV10-2, the J call TRBJ1-5; 12 bases match TRBD1. V trimming: 2 bases; J trimming: 2 bases; junction bases outside the gene matches: 13. The CDR3 runs 20 residues. Germline V CDR1 and CDR2: WSHSY, SAAADI. For the CDR3, the DNA is TGCGCCAGCAGTGAGGAGGTTGGGACAGGGGGCGAGGCTGGCAATCAGCCCCAGCATTTT. Translating gives CASSEEVGTGGEAGNQPQHF.

This chain joins TRBV18 and TRBJ2-7; a weak D match, TRBD1 (5 bases). The CDR3 spans 16 residues. The V and J ends lost 2 bases and 7 bases respectively, with 21 bases between them. CDR1 is KGHSH, CDR2 LQKENI, per germline. The DNA of the CDR3 is TGTGCCAGCTCACCATATAAGGGGCGCCAATATGGGGAGCAGTACTTC. It specifies CASSPYKGRQYGEQYF.

In DNA, the CDR3 is TGTGCCACCAGCAGCCAAAGGGGCCTAAATTCACCCCTCCACTTT. It is translated as CATSSQRGLNSPLHF. The chain uses TRBV15 and TRBJ1-6, with a possible D match to TRBD1 (5 bases). The V end lost 3 bases, the J end lost 7 bases, and 13 bases lay between the germline ends. The CDR3 sequence is 15 residues long. The germline V gene encodes CDR1 LNHNV and CDR2 YYDKDF (reference sequence).

This chain uses TRBV6-2 or TRBV6-3 with TRBJ2-3; 8 bases map to TRBD2. Germline CDR1 MNHEY, CDR2 SVGEGT. Trimming cost V 4 bases and J 3 bases; bases outside gene matches: 12. This CDR3 spans 17 amino acids. CDR3 sequence (DNA): TGTGCCAGCAGTTCGGGTAGACTAGCGCCTACTACAGATACGCAGTATTTT. Translating gives CASSSGRLAPTTDTQYF.

The V and J genes are TRBV5-1 and TRBJ2-3, with D hard to call. Germline lookup yields CDR1 SGHRS and CDR2 YFSETQ. Trimming cost V 4 bases and J 4 bases, with 4 bases left between them. CDR3 length: 11 residues. This CDR3 reads CASSQSDTQYF. CDR3 nucleotides: TGCGCCAGCAGCCAATCAGATACGCAGTATTTT.

The chain couples TRBV29-1 to TRBJ1-1; 10 nucleotides agree with TRBD1. Per the germline V gene, CDR1 is SQVTM and CDR2 is ANQGSEA. This CDR3 is 18 amino acids long. The CDR3 spells CSVPGQGRMVSSDTEAFF. Here the CDR3 DNA reads TGCAGTGTTCCGGGACAGGGGCGAATGGTATCGTCGGACACTGAAGCTTTCTTT.